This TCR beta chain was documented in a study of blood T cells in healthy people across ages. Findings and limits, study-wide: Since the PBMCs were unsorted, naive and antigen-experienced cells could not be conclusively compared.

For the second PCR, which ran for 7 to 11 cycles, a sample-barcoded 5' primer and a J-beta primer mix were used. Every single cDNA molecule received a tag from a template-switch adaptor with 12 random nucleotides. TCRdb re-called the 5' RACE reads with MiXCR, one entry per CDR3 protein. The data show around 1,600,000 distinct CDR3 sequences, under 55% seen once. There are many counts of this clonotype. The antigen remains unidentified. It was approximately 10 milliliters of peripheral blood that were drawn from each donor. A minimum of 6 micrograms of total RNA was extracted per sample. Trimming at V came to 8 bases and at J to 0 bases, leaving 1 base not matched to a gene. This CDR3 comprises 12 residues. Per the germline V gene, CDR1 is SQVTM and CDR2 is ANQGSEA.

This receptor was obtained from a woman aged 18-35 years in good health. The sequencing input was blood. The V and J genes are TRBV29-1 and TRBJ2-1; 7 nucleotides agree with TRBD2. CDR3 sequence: CSLAASYNEQFF. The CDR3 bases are TGCAGCCTAGCGGCCTCCTACAATGAGCAGTTCTTC.